This paragraph covers one T cell receptor (beta chain) sequence. This sample was taken from a study of blood T cell repertoires in COVID-19. Study background: Samples came from the United States, Italy and Spain, spanning acute and convalescent COVID-19. Sources were T cells, B-cell-depleted T cells, or PBMCs; the material itself was cDNA or gDNA.

The CDR3 is 19 amino acids. CDR1 MDHEN and CDR2 SYDVKM come from the germline V gene. The trim removed 1 base at V and 6 bases at J, leaving 20 bases unmatched. All recovered Cohort 3 donors got two negative PCRs, got clearance, or saw symptom resolution. Clones were read by immunoSEQ multiplex PCR, and TCRdb kept only the in-frame ones, dropping some. The sample includes some 250,000 clones, around four fifths of them seen just once. Sequences were obtained from PBMCs or T cells enriched from blood (not recorded which). V gene TRBV28 combines with J gene TRBJ2-7; 8 nucleotides align to TRBD2. This clonotype originated in a man in his forties or fifties who had recovered from COVID-19. The CDR3 is CASSLSVHLGGGRRGEQYF. DNA for the CDR3: TGTGCCAGCAGTTTATCGGTACACCTCGGGGGGGGGCGTCGAGGCGAGCAGTACTTC.